This T cell receptor beta chain was retrieved from a study of blood T cell repertoires in COVID-19. Study-level background: Sources were T cells, B-cell-depleted T cells, or PBMCs; the material itself was cDNA or gDNA.

Sequenced by immunoSEQ multiplex PCR; TCRdb stores in-frame clones only, minus some. This sample has more than 100,000 clones, with roughly 88% found just once. The CDR3 spans 13 residues. V was pared by 4 bases and J by 10 bases, with 14 bases between. The germline V gene has CDR1 MNHEY and CDR2 SMNVEV (reference sequence). The chain has TRBV27 and TRBJ1-5, with a weak D call TRBD1 (6 bases). This clonotype was obtained from a man aged 65 to 85 with active COVID-19. The sequenced sample was peripheral blood. The CDR3 loop reads CASSSSGVNPQHF. CDR3 in DNA: TGTGCCAGCAGTTCGTCAGGGGTTAATCCCCAGCATTTT.